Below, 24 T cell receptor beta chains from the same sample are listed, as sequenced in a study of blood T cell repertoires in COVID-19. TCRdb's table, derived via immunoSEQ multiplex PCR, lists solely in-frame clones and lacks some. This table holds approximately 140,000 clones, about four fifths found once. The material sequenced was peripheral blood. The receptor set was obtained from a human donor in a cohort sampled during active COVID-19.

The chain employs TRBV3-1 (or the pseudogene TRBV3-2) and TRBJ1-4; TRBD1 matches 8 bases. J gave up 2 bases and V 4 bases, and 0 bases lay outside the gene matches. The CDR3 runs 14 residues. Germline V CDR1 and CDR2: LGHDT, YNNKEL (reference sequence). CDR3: CASSRTGTNEKLFF. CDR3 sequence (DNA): TGTGCCAGCAGCCGGACAGGGACTAATGAAAAACTGTTTTTT.

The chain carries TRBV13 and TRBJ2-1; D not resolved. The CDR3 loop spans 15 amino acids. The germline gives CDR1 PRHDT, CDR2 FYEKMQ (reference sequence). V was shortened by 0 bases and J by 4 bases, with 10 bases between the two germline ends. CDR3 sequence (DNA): TGTGCCAGCAGCTTAGGGGGCAACAGTTACAATGAGCAGTTCTTC. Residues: CASSLGGNSYNEQFF.

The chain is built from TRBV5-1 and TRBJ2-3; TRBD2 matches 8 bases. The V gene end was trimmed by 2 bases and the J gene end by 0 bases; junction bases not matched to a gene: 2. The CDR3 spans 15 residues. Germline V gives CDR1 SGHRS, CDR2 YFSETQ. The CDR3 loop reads CASSFGRVSTDTQYF. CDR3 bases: TGCGCCAGCAGCTTCGGGAGGGTTAGCACAGATACGCAGTATTTT.

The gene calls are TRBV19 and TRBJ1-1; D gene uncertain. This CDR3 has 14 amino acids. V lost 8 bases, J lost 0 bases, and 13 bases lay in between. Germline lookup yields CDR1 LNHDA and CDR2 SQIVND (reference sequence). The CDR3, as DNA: TGTGCCAGTTTCGGTTCCCCCATGAACACTGAAGCTTTCTTT. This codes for CASFGSPMNTEAFF.

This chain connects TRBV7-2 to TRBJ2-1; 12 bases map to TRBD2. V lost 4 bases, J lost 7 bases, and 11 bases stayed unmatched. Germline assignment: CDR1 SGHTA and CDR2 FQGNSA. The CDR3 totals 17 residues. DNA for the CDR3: TGTGCCAGCAGCTCCCAACAACTAGCGGGAGGAGGGAATGAGCAGTTCTTC. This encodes CASSSQQLAGGGNEQFF.

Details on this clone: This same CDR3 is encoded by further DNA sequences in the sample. CDR3 sequence (DNA): TGTGCCAGCAGTTTACCAGGAGGACCCTCCTACGAGCAGTACTTC. It codes for CASSLPGGPSYEQYF. J is TRBJ2-7 and V is TRBV28; D is possibly TRBD2 (5 bases). The CDR3 runs to 15 residues. V lost 2 bases and J 0 bases, leaving 11 bases between the germline ends. The germline gives CDR1 MDHEN, CDR2 SYDVKM.

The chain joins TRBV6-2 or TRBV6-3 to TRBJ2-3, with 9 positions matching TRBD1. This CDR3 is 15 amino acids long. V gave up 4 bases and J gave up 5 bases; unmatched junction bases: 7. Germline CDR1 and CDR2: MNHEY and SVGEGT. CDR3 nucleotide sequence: TGTGCCAGCAGTTTGACAGGGGGGCTGAAAGATACGCAGTATTTT. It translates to CASSLTGGLKDTQYF.

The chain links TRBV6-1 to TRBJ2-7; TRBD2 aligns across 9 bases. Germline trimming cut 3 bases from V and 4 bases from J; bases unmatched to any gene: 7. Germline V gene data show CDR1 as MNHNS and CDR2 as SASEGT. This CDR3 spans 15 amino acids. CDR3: CASSDGGTSTYEQYF. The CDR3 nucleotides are TGTGCCAGCAGTGACGGAGGGACTAGCACGTACGAGCAGTACTTC.

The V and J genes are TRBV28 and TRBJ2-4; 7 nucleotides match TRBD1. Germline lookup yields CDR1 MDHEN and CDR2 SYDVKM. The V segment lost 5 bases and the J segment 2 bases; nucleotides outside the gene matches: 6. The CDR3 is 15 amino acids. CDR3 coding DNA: TGTGCCAGCAGTATACAGACAGGGTCCAAAAACATTCAGTACTTC. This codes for CASSIQTGSKNIQYF.

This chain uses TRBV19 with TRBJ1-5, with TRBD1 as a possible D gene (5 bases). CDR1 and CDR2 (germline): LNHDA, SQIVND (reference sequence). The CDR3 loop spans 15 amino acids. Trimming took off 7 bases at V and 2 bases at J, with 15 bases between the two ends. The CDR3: CASMANGAGNQPQHF. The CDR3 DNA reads TGTGCCAGTATGGCCAATGGGGCGGGCAATCAGCCCCAGCATTTT.

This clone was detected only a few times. Here the CDR3 reads CASSQRDLAFF. For the CDR3, the DNA is TGCGCCAGCAGTCAGCGGGACTTAGCTTTCTTT. This chain joins TRBV23-1 and TRBJ1-1; maybe TRBD1 (5 bases). TRBV23-1 is an ORF, and what it does is uncertain. Trimming took 3 bases from V and 10 from J, leaving 9 bases between them. CDR3 length: 11 residues.

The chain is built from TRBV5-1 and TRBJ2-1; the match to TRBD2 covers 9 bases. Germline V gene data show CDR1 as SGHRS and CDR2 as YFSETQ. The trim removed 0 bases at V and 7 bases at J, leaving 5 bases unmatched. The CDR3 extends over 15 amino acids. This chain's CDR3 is CASSLGGTSLNEQFF. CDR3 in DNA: TGCGCCAGCAGCTTGGGGGGGACTAGCTTGAATGAGCAGTTCTTC.

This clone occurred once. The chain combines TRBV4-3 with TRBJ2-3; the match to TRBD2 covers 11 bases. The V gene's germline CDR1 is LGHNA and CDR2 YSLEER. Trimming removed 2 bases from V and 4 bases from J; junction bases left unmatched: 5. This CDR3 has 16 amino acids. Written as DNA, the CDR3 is TGCGCCAGCAGCCAAACTAGCGGGAGTGGCGCAGATACGCAGTATTTT. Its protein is CASSQTSGSGADTQYF.

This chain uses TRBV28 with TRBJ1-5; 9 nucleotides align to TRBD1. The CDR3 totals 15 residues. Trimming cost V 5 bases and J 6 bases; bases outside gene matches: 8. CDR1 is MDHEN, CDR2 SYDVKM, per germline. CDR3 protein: CASSTRQGVVQPQHF. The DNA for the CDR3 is TGTGCCAGCAGTACCCGACAGGGGGTGGTTCAGCCCCAGCATTTT. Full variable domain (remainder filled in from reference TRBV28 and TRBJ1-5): DVKVTQSSRYLVKRTGEKVFLECVQDMDHENMFWYRQDPGLGLRLIYFSYDVKMKEKGDIPEGYSVSREKKERFSLILESASTNQTSMYLCASSTRQGVVQPQHFGDGTRLSIL.

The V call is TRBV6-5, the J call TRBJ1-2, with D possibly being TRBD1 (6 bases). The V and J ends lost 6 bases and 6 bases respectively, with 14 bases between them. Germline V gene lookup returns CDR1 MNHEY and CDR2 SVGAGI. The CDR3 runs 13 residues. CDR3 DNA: TGTGCCAGCAGGCAAGGACAGACCAATGGCTACACCTTC. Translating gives CASRQGQTNGYTF.

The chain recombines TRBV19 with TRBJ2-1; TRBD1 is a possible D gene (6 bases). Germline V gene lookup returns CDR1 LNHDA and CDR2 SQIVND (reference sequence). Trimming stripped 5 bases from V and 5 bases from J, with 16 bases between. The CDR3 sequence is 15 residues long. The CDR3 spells CASSLRGSLNNEQFF. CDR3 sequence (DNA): TGTGCCAGTAGTTTAAGGGGGTCCCTTAACAATGAGCAGTTCTTC.

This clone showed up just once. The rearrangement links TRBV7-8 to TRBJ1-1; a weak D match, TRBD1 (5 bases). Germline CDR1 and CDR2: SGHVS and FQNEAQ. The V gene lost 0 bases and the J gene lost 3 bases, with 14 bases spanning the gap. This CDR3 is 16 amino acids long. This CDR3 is CASSLARGGGDTEAFF. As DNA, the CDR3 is TGTGCCAGCAGCTTAGCTAGGGGAGGAGGAGACACTGAAGCTTTCTTT.

The CDR3 here is CASSPRKPGLQGTDTQYF. CDR3 nucleotide sequence: TGTGCCAGCAGCCCGAGAAAACCGGGACTCCAAGGCACAGATACGCAGTATTTT. The rearrangement links TRBV11-2 to TRBJ2-3, with D maybe TRBD2 (6 bases). CDR3 size: 18 residues. Deletions cut 5 bases from V and 1 base from J, with 22 bases between. Germline CDR1 reads SGHAT; CDR2 reads FQNNGV.

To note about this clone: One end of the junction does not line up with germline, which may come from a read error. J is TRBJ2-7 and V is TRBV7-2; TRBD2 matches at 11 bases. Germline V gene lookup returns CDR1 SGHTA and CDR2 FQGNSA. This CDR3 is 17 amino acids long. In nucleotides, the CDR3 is TGTGCCAGCAGCTTTAACTTAGCGGGAGGGCCTCTTTCGCTTATGGACTTC. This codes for CASSFNLAGGPLSLMDF.

CDR3 coding DNA: TGTGCCAGCAGCTACCAGGGACAGAGAAACAATGAGCAGTTCTTC. This gives the protein CASSYQGQRNNEQFF. The chain uses TRBV5-4 and TRBJ2-1, with 7 positions matching TRBD1. V shed 3 bases, J shed 5 bases, and the junction held 8 bases outside the gene matches. Germline V gives CDR1 SGHNT, CDR2 YYREEE (reference sequence). The CDR3 sequence is 15 residues long.

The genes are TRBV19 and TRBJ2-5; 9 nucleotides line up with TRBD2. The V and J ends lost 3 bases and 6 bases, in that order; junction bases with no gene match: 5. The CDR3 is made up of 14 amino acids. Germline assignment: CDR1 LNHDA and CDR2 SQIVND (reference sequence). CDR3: CASSISGSDKTQYF. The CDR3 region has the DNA TGTGCCAGTAGTATTAGCGGGAGCGATAAGACCCAGTACTTC.

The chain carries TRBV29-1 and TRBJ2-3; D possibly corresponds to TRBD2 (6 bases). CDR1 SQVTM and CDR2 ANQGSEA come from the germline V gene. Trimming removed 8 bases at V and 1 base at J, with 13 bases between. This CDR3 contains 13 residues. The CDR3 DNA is TGCAGCATAAGCGGAGGGGGCACAGATACGCAGTATTTT. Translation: CSISGGGTDTQYF.

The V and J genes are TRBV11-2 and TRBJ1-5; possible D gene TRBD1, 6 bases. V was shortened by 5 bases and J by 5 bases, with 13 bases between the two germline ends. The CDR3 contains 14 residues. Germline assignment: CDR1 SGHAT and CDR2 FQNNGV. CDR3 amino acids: CASSPTGRHQPQHF. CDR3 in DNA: TGTGCCAGCAGCCCCACAGGGAGACATCAGCCCCAGCATTTT.

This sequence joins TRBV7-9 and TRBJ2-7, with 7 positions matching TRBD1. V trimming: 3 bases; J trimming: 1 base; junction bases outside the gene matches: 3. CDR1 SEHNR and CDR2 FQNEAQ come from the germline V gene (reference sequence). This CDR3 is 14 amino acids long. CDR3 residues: CASSFGDSSYEQYF. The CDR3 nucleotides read TGTGCCAGCAGCTTTGGGGACAGTTCCTACGAGCAGTACTTC.